This T cell receptor (beta chain) was observed in a study of blood T cell repertoires in COVID-19. Study-level background: The United States, Italy and Spain were the sources of the acute and convalescent COVID-19 samples. From T cells, B-cell-depleted T cells, or PBMCs came the material, which was cDNA or gDNA.

In the original workflow: Amplification from reference gene primers served as the basis for estimated nucleated cell counts. Clones were read by immunoSEQ multiplex PCR, and TCRdb kept only the in-frame ones, dropping some. Clone size and the V and J calls come from that table; the DNA yielded D and trimming. The table includes under 75,000 clones, around four fifths detected once. V was pared by 4 bases and J by 6 bases, with 6 bases of the junction left unmatched. Germline-derived CDR1 and CDR2 are SGDLS and YYNGEE. There are 13 residues in the CDR3. Sequencing was done on a sample of peripheral blood. This chain links TRBV9 with TRBJ1-2; the match to TRBD1 covers 7 bases. The receptor comes from a human donor in a cohort sampled during active COVID-19. The CDR3 DNA reads as TGTGCCAGCAGCCGCCCCGGGACAGATGGCTACACCTTC. Amino acids: CASSRPGTDGYTF.